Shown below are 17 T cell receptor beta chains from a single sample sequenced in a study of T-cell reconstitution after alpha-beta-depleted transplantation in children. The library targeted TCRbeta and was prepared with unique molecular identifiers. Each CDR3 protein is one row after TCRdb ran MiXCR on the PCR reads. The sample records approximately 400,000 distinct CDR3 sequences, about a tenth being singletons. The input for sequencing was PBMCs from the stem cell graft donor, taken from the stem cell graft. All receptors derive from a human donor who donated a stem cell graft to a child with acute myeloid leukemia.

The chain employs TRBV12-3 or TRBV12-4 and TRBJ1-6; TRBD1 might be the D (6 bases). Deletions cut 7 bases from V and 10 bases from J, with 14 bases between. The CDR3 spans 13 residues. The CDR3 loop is CASILTGNSPLHF. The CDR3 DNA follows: TGTGCCAGCATCCTCACAGGGAACTCACCCCTCCACTTT.

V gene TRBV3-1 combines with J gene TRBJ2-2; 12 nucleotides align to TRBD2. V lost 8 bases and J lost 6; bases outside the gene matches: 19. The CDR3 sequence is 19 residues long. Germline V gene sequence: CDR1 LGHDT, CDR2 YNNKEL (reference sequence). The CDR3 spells CASCGLPSGRAPSAGELFF. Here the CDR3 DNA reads TGTGCCAGCTGCGGCCTTCCTAGCGGGAGGGCACCCTCCGCCGGGGAGCTGTTTTTT.

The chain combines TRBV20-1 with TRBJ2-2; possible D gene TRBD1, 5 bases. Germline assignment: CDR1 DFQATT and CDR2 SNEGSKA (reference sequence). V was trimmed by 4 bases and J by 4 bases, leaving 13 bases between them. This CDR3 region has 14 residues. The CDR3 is CSATGRATTGELFF. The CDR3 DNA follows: TGCAGTGCTACGGGCAGGGCGACCACCGGGGAGCTGTTTTTT.

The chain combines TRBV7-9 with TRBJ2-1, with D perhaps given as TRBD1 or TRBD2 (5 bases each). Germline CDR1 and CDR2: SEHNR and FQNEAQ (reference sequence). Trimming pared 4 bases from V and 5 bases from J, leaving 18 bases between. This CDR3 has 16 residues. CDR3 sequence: CASSSSREMANNEQFF. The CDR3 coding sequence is TGTGCCAGCAGCTCATCCAGGGAGATGGCAAACAATGAGCAGTTCTTC.

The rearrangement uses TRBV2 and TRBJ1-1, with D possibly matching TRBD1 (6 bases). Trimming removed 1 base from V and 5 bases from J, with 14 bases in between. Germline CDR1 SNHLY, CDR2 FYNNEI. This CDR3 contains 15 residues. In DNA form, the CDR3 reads TGTGCCAGCAGTGAAGGAACAGGGCGGGGAACTGAAGCTTTCTTT. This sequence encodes CASSEGTGRGTEAFF.

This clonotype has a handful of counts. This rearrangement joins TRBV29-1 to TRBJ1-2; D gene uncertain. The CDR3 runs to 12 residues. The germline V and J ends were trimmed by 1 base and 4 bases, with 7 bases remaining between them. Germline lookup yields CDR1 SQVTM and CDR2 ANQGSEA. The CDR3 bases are TGCAGCGTTGAAGGGGCAAGCTATGGCTACACCTTC. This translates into CSVEGASYGYTF. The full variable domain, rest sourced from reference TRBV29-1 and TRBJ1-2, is SAVISQKPSRDICQRGTSLTIQCQVDSQVTMMFWYRQQPGQSLTLIATANQGSEATYESGFVIDKFPISRPNLTFSTLTVSNMSPEDSSIYLCSVEGASYGYTFGSGTRLTVV.

The CDR3 DNA follows: TGCAGCGTTGTCCCGGTCACAGATACGCAGTATTTT. This sequence encodes CSVVPVTDTQYF. The chain carries TRBV29-1 and TRBJ2-3, with D hard to call. Trimming took 4 bases from V and 2 from J, leaving 7 bases between them. This CDR3 spans 12 amino acids. CDR1 and CDR2 (germline): SQVTM, ANQGSEA.

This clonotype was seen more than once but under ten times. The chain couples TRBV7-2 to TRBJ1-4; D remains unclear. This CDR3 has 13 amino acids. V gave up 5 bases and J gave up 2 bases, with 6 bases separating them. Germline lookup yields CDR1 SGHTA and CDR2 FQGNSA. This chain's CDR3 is CASSAQTNEKLFF. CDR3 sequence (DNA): TGTGCCAGCAGCGCCCAGACTAATGAAAAACTGTTTTTT.

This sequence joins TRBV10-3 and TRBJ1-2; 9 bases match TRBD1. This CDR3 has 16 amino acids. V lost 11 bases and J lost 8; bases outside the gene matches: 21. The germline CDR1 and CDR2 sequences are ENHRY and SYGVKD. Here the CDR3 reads CAGSDPRTGASRGYTF. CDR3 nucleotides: TGTGCCGGCAGTGATCCCAGGACAGGGGCCTCTAGAGGCTACACCTTC.

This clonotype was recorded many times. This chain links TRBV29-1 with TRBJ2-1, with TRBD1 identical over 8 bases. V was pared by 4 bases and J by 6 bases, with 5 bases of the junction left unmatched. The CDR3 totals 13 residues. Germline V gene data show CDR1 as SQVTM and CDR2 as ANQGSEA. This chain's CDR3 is CSVGQGAPNEQFF. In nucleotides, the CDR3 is TGCAGCGTTGGGCAGGGGGCTCCCAATGAGCAGTTCTTC.

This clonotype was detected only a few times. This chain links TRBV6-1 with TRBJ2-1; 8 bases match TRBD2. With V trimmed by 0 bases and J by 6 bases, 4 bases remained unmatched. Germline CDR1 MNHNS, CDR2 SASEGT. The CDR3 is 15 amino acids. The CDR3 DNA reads TGTGCCAGCAGTGAAGCCAGCGGGAGTGTCAATGAGCAGTTCTTC. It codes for CASSEASGSVNEQFF.

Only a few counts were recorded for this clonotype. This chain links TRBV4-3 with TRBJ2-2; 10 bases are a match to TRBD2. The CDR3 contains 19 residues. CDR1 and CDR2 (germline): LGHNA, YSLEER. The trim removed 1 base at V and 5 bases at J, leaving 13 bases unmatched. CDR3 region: CASSQVILLAGVSTGELFF. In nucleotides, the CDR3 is TGCGCCAGCAGCCAAGTTATTTTGCTAGCGGGAGTATCGACCGGGGAGCTGTTTTTT.

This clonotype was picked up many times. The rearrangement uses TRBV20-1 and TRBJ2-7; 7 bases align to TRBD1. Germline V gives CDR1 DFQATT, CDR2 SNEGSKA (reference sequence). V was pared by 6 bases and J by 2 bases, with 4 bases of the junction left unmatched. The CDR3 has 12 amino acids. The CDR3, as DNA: TGCAGTGCGCAGACAGGGACCTACGAGCAGTACTTC. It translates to CSAQTGTYEQYF.

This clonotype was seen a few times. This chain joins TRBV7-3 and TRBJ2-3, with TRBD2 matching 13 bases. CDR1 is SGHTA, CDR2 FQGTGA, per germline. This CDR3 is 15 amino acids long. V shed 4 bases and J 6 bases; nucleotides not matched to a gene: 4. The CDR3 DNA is TGTGCCAGCAGCTCACTAGCGGGGGGGCCGGATACGCAGTATTTT. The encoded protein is CASSSLAGGPDTQYF.

CDR3 loop: CASSLVGSPAGELFF. Here the CDR3 DNA reads TGTGCCAGCAGCTTGGTTGGCAGTCCTGCCGGGGAGCTGTTTTTT. The chain is built from TRBV5-4 and TRBJ2-2; D call uncertain. Germline-derived CDR1 and CDR2 are SGHNT and YYREEE (reference sequence). The CDR3 runs to 15 residues. Trimming cost V 0 bases and J 6 bases, with 12 bases left between them. Full variable domain (missing parts from reference TRBV5-4 and TRBJ2-2): ETGVTQSPTHLIKTRGQQVTLRCSSQSGHNTVSWYQQALGQGPQFIFQYYREEENGRGNFPPRFSGLQFPNYSSELNVNALELDDSALYLCASSLVGSPAGELFFGEGSRLTVL.

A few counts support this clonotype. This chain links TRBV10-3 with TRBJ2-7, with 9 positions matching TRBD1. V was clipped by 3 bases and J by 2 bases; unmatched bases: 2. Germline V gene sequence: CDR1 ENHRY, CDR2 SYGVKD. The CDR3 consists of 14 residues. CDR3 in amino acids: CAISDRQGAYEQYF. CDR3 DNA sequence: TGTGCCATCAGTGATAGACAGGGGGCCTACGAGCAGTACTTC.

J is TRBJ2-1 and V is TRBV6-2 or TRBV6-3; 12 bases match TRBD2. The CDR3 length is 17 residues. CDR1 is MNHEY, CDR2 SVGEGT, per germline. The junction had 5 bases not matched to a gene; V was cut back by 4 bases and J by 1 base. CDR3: CASSSSSGGASYNEQFF. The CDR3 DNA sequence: TGTGCCAGCAGTTCCTCTAGCGGGGGGGCGTCCTACAATGAGCAGTTCTTC.